What follows are 28 T cell receptor beta chains derived from one specimen sequenced in a study of OX40 agonist ivuxolimab in advanced cancers. This table comes from immunoSEQ multiplex PCR, and its TCRdb copy is limited to in-frame clones, with some not included. The sample lists about 79,000 clones; roughly 85% were seen once. Sequenced material: CD4+ or CD8+ T cells sorted from blood, taken in a trial of the OX40 agonist ivuxolimab. The receptors shown here come from an adult with an advanced solid tumor such as melanoma, head and neck, liver or kidney cancer.

J is TRBJ2-5 and V is TRBV9; 10 bases are shared with TRBD2. The end of the DNA fits TRBJ2-7 better, so the J call may be wrong. The V gene's germline CDR1 is SGDLS and CDR2 YYNGEE. The CDR3 is made up of 14 amino acids. The CDR3: CASSGGLASYEQYF. The DNA of the CDR3 is TGTGCCAGCAGCGGGGGACTAGCGTCGTACGAGCAGTACTTC.

The V call is TRBV7-9, the J call TRBJ2-1; D is uncertain. Germline CDR1 reads SEHNR; CDR2 reads FQNEAQ (reference sequence). The CDR3 runs to 12 residues. V was cut by 5 bases and J by 1 base, with 3 bases left in between. The CDR3 loop reads CASSRSYNEQFF. The CDR3 bases are TGTGCCAGCAGCAGATCCTACAATGAGCAGTTCTTC.

CDR3 coding DNA: TGTGCCAGTACCCCGAGGTTGGGCACTGAAGCTTTCTTT. Protein product: CASTPRLGTEAFF. The V and J genes are TRBV19 and TRBJ1-1; D unclear. The CDR3 is made up of 13 amino acids. CDR1 is LNHDA and CDR2 is SQIVND in the germline V gene (reference sequence). Deletions cut 7 bases from V and 4 bases from J, with 13 bases between. Full variable domain (rest looked up from reference TRBV19 and TRBJ1-1): DGGITQSPKYLFRKEGQNVTLSCEQNLNHDAMYWYRQDPGQGLRLIYYSQIVNDFQKGDIAEGYSVSREKKESFPLTVTSAQKNPTAFYLCASTPRLGTEAFFGQGTRLTVV.

The chain recombines TRBV5-1 with TRBJ2-1; weak D call: TRBD2 (6 bases). The length of the CDR3 is 13 residues. CDR1 SGHRS and CDR2 YFSETQ come from the germline V gene. V was shortened by 0 bases and J by 9 bases, with 10 bases between the two germline ends. DNA for the CDR3: TGCGCCAGCAGCTTGGGACTAGTGTTTGAGCAGTTCTTC. Its protein is CASSLGLVFEQFF.

This rearrangement joins TRBV6-1 to TRBJ1-6; 8 bases align to TRBD1. With 11 bases clipped from V and 7 bases from J, the junction kept 10 bases outside the gene matches. The CDR3 runs 14 residues. CDR1 and CDR2 from the germline V gene are MNHNS and SASEGT. CDR3 coding DNA: TGTGCCGCCCCAGGGGGCGCCGGGAATTCACCCCTCCACTTT. This codes for CAAPGGAGNSPLHF.

This clone is a singleton in its sample. The same CDR3 arises from other DNA sequences in this sample as well. The rearrangement joins TRBV18 to TRBJ2-5; D is ambiguous. Germline CDR1 and CDR2: KGHSH and LQKENI. Trimming removed 3 bases at V and 2 bases at J, with 4 bases between. This CDR3 has 12 amino acids. The CDR3 loop is CASSPNQETQYF. In DNA form, the CDR3 reads TGTGCCAGCTCACCGAATCAAGAGACCCAGTACTTC.

This clone was seen a handful of times. This sequence joins TRBV16 and TRBJ1-1; D perhaps matches TRBD1 (5 bases). With 4 bases removed from V and 4 bases from J, the gap between germline ends came to 16 bases. The CDR3 spans 15 residues. CDR1 is KGHSY and CDR2 is FQNENV in the germline V gene. CDR3 residues: CASSPEPAGGTEAFF. DNA for the CDR3: TGTGCCAGCAGCCCCGAGCCCGCCGGGGGCACTGAAGCTTTCTTT.

This rearrangement joins TRBV15 to TRBJ2-1, with D hard to call. V lost 0 bases to trimming and J lost 0 bases, with 12 bases between them. Germline assignment: CDR1 LNHNV and CDR2 YYDKDF (reference sequence). The CDR3 length is 17 residues. Written as DNA, the CDR3 is TGTGCCACCAGCAGAGACCTGACATCTAGCTCCTACAATGAGCAGTTCTTC. Protein sequence: CATSRDLTSSSYNEQFF.

This chain joins TRBV9 and TRBJ2-2; TRBD2 agrees at 11 bases. In germline, CDR1 is SGDLS, CDR2 YYNGEE. Trimming cost V 3 bases and J 4 bases; bases outside gene matches: 8. This CDR3 is built from 17 residues. CDR3 sequence: CASSALSGTSGTGELFF. Written as DNA, the CDR3 is TGTGCCAGCAGCGCCCTATCGGGGACTAGCGGCACCGGGGAGCTGTTTTTT.

This clone has more than one count but fewer than ten. The chain uses TRBV5-1 and TRBJ2-7; 11 bases are a match to TRBD2. The germline V gene has CDR1 SGHRS and CDR2 YFSETQ. This CDR3 contains 16 residues. V lost 4 bases to trimming and J lost 0 bases; unmatched junction nucleotides: 6. The chain's CDR3 is CASSVIAGGISYEQYF. DNA of the CDR3: TGCGCCAGCAGCGTCATAGCGGGAGGGATCTCCTACGAGCAGTACTTC.

This clone was observed a single time. The chain combines TRBV1 with TRBJ2-1; the D call TRBD1 from the table was never checked on the DNA. TRBV1 is reported as a pseudogene. The CDR3 sequence is 17 residues long. The CDR3 is CTSSQGPGTADYNEQFF. For the CDR3, the DNA is TGCACCAGCAGCCAAGGCCCCGGGACAGCCGATTACAATGAGCAGTTCTTC.

This chain connects TRBV27 to TRBJ1-1; D uncertain. Per the germline V gene, CDR1 is MNHEY and CDR2 is SMNVEV (reference sequence). The V end lost 7 bases, the J end lost 1 base, and 10 bases lay between the germline ends. CDR3 length equals 13 residues. CDR3 DNA: TGTGCCAGCATGGGATTCGGGAACACTGAAGCTTTCTTT. Protein product: CASMGFGNTEAFF.

The chain uses TRBV30 and TRBJ2-3; 13 bases are a match to TRBD2. V was clipped by 3 bases and J by 6 bases; unmatched bases: 9. CDR1 is GTSNPN, CDR2 SVGIG, per germline (reference sequence). This CDR3 is 16 amino acids long. The CDR3 reads CAWSAGTSGIKDTQYF. The CDR3 DNA reads TGTGCCTGGAGCGCCGGGACTAGCGGGATCAAGGATACGCAGTATTTT.

The genes are TRBV5-1 and TRBJ2-1; tentative D call: TRBD2 (5 bases). Per germline, CDR1 SGHRS and CDR2 YFSETQ. This CDR3 spans 15 amino acids. Trimming left V 4 bases short and J 2 bases short, with 13 bases between. The CDR3 loop is CASSPLTTAYNEQFF. The CDR3 DNA sequence: TGCGCCAGCAGCCCGCTGACTACCGCCTACAATGAGCAGTTCTTC.

This clone was detected once. The V and J genes are TRBV5-4 and TRBJ2-4; 7 nucleotides align to TRBD2. The CDR3 is made up of 17 amino acids. The V gene end was trimmed by 4 bases and the J gene end by 0 bases; junction bases not matched to a gene: 10. Germline CDR1 is SGHNT and CDR2 is YYREEE (reference sequence). The CDR3 DNA is TGTGCCAGCAGCCAATTCGGGGGAGGGGTAGCCAAAAACATTCAGTACTTC. Translating gives CASSQFGGGVAKNIQYF.

The chain couples TRBV6-1 to TRBJ2-3, with no clear D. CDR1 is MNHNS, CDR2 SASEGT, per germline. This CDR3 is built from 12 residues. Trimming shortened V by 7 bases and J by 5 bases, and 10 bases separated the two germline ends. The CDR3 loop is CASTSVGDTQYF. CDR3 bases: TGTGCCAGCACTTCGGTAGGAGATACGCAGTATTTT.

On this clone: The junction departs from germline at one end; a sequencing error may be responsible. The V gene is TRBV7-7, the J gene TRBJ1-6; tentative D call: TRBD1 (5 bases). Germline V gene data show CDR1 as SSHAT and CDR2 as FNYEAQ (reference sequence). There are 17 residues in the CDR3. The CDR3 sequence: CASSLALGVLGPSPLHF. In DNA form, the CDR3 reads TGTGCTAGCAGCTTAGCGCTAGGGGTTTTGGGGCCTTCACCCCTCCACTTT.

The chain couples TRBV7-6 to TRBJ2-7; the D is unclear. The CDR3 covers 17 residues. The germline CDR1 and CDR2 sequences are SGHVS and FNYEAQ. Between the trimmed V and J ends, which lost 7 bases and 0 bases, there was a span of 22 bases. The CDR3 DNA follows: TGTGCCAGCATCCATCAAACCGCCTATCGGAGCTCCTACGAGCAGTACTTC. It specifies CASIHQTAYRSSYEQYF.

The chain links TRBV6-5 to TRBJ2-7; the D gene is possibly TRBD2 (6 bases). Per the germline V gene, CDR1 is MNHEY and CDR2 is SVGAGI. Trimming pared 1 base from V and 5 bases from J, leaving 9 bases between. This CDR3 is 13 amino acids long. CDR3 DNA sequence: TGTGCCAGCAGTTACTGGGGGGAGAACGAGCAGTACTTC. Protein product: CASSYWGENEQYF.

V gene TRBV5-1 combines with J gene TRBJ2-3; D is ambiguous. The CDR3 totals 12 residues. In germline, CDR1 is SGHRS, CDR2 YFSETQ. V was cut by 6 bases and J by 2 bases, with 7 bases left in between. The CDR3: CASIGHTDTQYF. In nucleotides, the CDR3 is TGCGCCAGCATTGGCCACACAGATACGCAGTATTTT.

The rearrangement joins TRBV30 to TRBJ2-7; maybe TRBD2 (6 bases). Germline V gene sequence: CDR1 GTSNPN, CDR2 SVGIG (reference sequence). The V end lost 6 bases, the J end lost 8 bases, and 14 bases lay between the germline ends. The CDR3 length is 11 residues. CDR3 in amino acids: CACVGSLKQYF. CDR3 nucleotides: TGTGCCTGTGTCGGGAGTCTAAAGCAGTACTTC.

CDR3 nucleotides: TGTGCCACCTTCCAAGAGACCCAGTACTTC. This gives the protein CATFQETQYF. The chain couples TRBV28 to TRBJ2-5; D call uncertain. The length of the CDR3 is 10 residues. Germline lookup yields CDR1 MDHEN and CDR2 SYDVKM. Deletions cut 10 bases from V and 1 base from J, with 4 bases between.

This rearrangement joins TRBV5-5 to TRBJ2-7; 7 bases match TRBD1. The germline V gene has CDR1 SGHKS and CDR2 YYEKEE (reference sequence). The CDR3 loop spans 14 amino acids. Unmatched junction bases numbered 6, after V lost 4 bases and J lost 2 bases. The CDR3 coding sequence is TGTGCCAGCAGCCAGGGGGTGGGGGCCTACGAGCAGTACTTC. Its translation: CASSQGVGAYEQYF. Filled out from reference TRBV5-5 and TRBJ2-7, the complete variable domain reads DAGVTQSPTHLIKTRGQQVTLRCSPISGHKSVSWYQQVLGQGPQFIFQYYEKEERGRGNFPDRFSARQFPNYSSELNVNALLLGDSALYLCASSQGVGAYEQYFGPGTRLTVT.

This chain joins TRBV6-1 and TRBJ2-1, with TRBD2 identical over 10 bases. This CDR3 spans 17 amino acids. Germline V lookup: CDR1 MNHNS, CDR2 SASEGT. Trimming cost V 4 bases and J 7 bases; bases outside gene matches: 13. The CDR3 DNA sequence: TGTGCCAGCAGTGCCCTAGGACGGGCTAGCGGGAGAAATGAGCAGTTCTTC. Residues: CASSALGRASGRNEQFF.

V and J are TRBV18 and TRBJ2-5; D remains ambiguous. V was clipped by 0 bases and J by 1 base, with 9 bases between them. Germline values: CDR1 KGHSH, CDR2 LQKENI. This CDR3 contains 15 residues. The CDR3 protein is CASSPPSRPQETQYF. Here the CDR3 DNA reads TGTGCCAGCTCACCACCGAGCCGCCCCCAAGAGACCCAGTACTTC.

V gene TRBV2 combines with J gene TRBJ2-1; 15 nucleotides match TRBD2. CDR1 SNHLY and CDR2 FYNNEI come from the germline V gene. V shed 4 bases and J 6 bases; nucleotides not matched to a gene: 1. The CDR3 covers 15 residues. The CDR3 protein is CASSGTSGRANEQFF. CDR3 nucleotide sequence: TGTGCCAGCAGTGGGACTAGCGGGAGGGCCAATGAGCAGTTCTTC.

The chain carries TRBV9 and TRBJ2-2; 7 nucleotides line up with TRBD2. Germline V lookup: CDR1 SGDLS, CDR2 YYNGEE. This CDR3 is built from 14 residues. V dropped 3 bases and J dropped 7; count of bases not matched to a gene: 6. The CDR3 sequence: CASSALPSGGELFF. CDR3 DNA sequence: TGTGCCAGCAGCGCACTGCCTAGCGGCGGGGAGCTGTTTTTT.

The rearrangement joins TRBV7-3 to TRBJ1-6, with D hard to call. CDR1 and CDR2 from the germline V gene are SGHTA and FQGTGA. The CDR3 runs to 13 residues. Trimming took 2 bases from V and 3 from J, leaving 2 bases between them. The DNA for the CDR3 is TGTGCCAGCAGCTTATACTATAATTCACCCCTCCACTTT. It is translated as CASSLYYNSPLHF.